Following are 22 T cell receptor beta chains from one sample sequenced in a study of blood T cell repertoires in COVID-19. This table comes from immunoSEQ multiplex PCR, and its TCRdb copy is limited to in-frame clones, with some not included. The sample consists of fewer than 35,000 clones, 75% to 90% of them appearing once. The sequenced sample was peripheral blood. The receptors shown here come from an elderly man with acute or convalescent COVID-19.

This rearrangement joins TRBV12-3 or TRBV12-4 to TRBJ2-1; 7 bases agree with TRBD2. The CDR3 totals 13 residues. V dropped 10 bases and J dropped 9; count of bases not matched to a gene: 12. In nucleotides, the CDR3 is TGTGCCATCACTCGGCTGCGGGAGCGTGAGCAGTTCTTC. Translating gives CAITRLREREQFF.

Details on this clone: This specimen includes other DNA sequences encoding the same CDR3. The V call is TRBV28, the J call TRBJ1-5; 8 bases line up with TRBD1. Looked up from germline, CDR1 is MDHEN and CDR2 is SYDVKM. V gave up 5 bases and J gave up 7 bases; unmatched junction bases: 7. The CDR3 sequence is 14 residues long. CDR3 loop: CASSPGQGDQPQHF. The CDR3 DNA reads TGTGCCAGCAGTCCCGGACAGGGTGACCAGCCCCAGCATTTT.

The chain couples TRBV6-1 to TRBJ1-2, with TRBD1 as a possible D gene (6 bases). From germline, CDR1 is MNHNS and CDR2 SASEGT. Trimming took 2 bases from V and 8 from J, leaving 9 bases between them. The CDR3 runs 12 residues. The CDR3, as DNA: TGTGCCAGCAGTGAATCAGGGGACGGCTACACCTTC. Residues: CASSESGDGYTF.

The CDR3 DNA is TGTGCCAGCAGCGTAACGTCCCTCCAAGCGGGAGGGGACAATGAGCAGTTCTTC. Residues: CASSVTSLQAGGDNEQFF. The rearrangement uses TRBV9 and TRBJ2-1; 10 bases line up with TRBD2. Germline CDR1 reads SGDLS; CDR2 reads YYNGEE. The length of the CDR3 is 18 residues. The ends lost 1 base at V and 5 bases at J; junction bases unmatched: 12.

V is TRBV7-9 and J is TRBJ1-1, with 8 bases fitting TRBD1. Germline CDR1 and CDR2: SEHNR and FQNEAQ (reference sequence). This CDR3 is 12 amino acids long. Unmatched junction bases numbered 8, after V lost 5 bases and J lost 12 bases. In DNA, the CDR3 is TGTGCCAGCAGCCAAGGACAGGGTATGCCTTTCTTT. Amino acid sequence: CASSQGQGMPFF.

This chain connects TRBV18 to TRBJ2-3; TRBD2 matches 12 bases. Trimming removed 1 base from V and 0 bases from J; junction bases left unmatched: 8. Germline loops: CDR1 KGHSH, CDR2 LQKENI. This CDR3 has 19 residues. DNA of the CDR3: TGTGCCAGCTCACCACAGGCCCCCGGGACTAGCGGGAGCACAGATACGCAGTATTTT. The encoded protein is CASSPQAPGTSGSTDTQYF.

The V gene is TRBV5-1, the J gene TRBJ2-1; 10 nucleotides line up with TRBD2. Trimming took 6 bases from V and 7 from J; bases not matched to a gene: 16. CDR1 and CDR2 (germline): SGHRS, YFSETQ. CDR3 length: 17 residues. CDR3: CASTTTLSGRGGNEQFF. The CDR3, as DNA: TGCGCCAGCACCACTACCCTCAGCGGGAGGGGAGGGAATGAGCAGTTCTTC.

The genes are TRBV11-2 and TRBJ1-1; 7 bases are shared with TRBD1. CDR1 is SGHAT, CDR2 FQNNGV, per germline. The J segment lost 4 bases and the V segment lost 5 bases, leaving 13 bases of the junction unmatched. This CDR3 is built from 16 residues. Here the CDR3 DNA reads TGTGCCAGCAGCAAAAGGGGGCAGGGGTTGGTCACTGAAGCTTTCTTT. It codes for CASSKRGQGLVTEAFF.

This sequence joins TRBV7-9 and TRBJ2-3, with 7 bases matching TRBD2. The CDR3 has 12 residues. Germline V gives CDR1 SEHNR, CDR2 FQNEAQ (reference sequence). Trimming took 5 bases from V and 9 from J; bases not matched to a gene: 5. The CDR3 DNA follows: TGTGCCAGCAGCATCTCTAGCGGAACGCAGTATTTT. This translates into CASSISSGTQYF. Supplemented by reference TRBV7-9 and TRBJ2-3, the full variable domain reads DTGVSQNPRHKITKRGQNVTFRCDPISEHNRLYWYRQTLGQGPEFLTYFQNEAQLEKSRLLSDRFSAERPKGSFSTLEIQRTEQGDSAMYLCASSISSGTQYFGPGTRLTVL.

This clone is a singleton in its sample. The V call is TRBV5-1, the J call TRBJ1-1; D is perhaps TRBD1 (6 bases). Trimming stripped 0 bases from V and 3 bases from J, with 9 bases between. The CDR3 covers 14 residues. CDR1 SGHRS and CDR2 YFSETQ come from the germline V gene. CDR3 protein: CASSLDRVDTEAFF. The DNA of the CDR3 is TGCGCCAGCAGCTTGGACAGGGTGGACACTGAAGCTTTCTTT.

This clone was observed once. The chain combines TRBV29-1 with TRBJ2-7; D unresolved. This CDR3 contains 12 residues. V was pared by 7 bases and J by 2 bases, with 12 bases between. Germline CDR1 is SQVTM and CDR2 is ANQGSEA. The CDR3 nucleotides are TGCAGCGCCGCGCCGGGTCCCTACGAGCAGTACTTC. Its protein is CSAAPGPYEQYF.

This clone was recorded a few times. V gene TRBV10-1 combines with J gene TRBJ1-2, with D uncertain. Germline values: CDR1 WNHNN, CDR2 SYGVQD (reference sequence). The CDR3 contains 13 residues. V shed 4 bases and J shed 4 bases, with 10 bases lying between them. CDR3 nucleotides: TGCGCCAGCAGTGTGAGGAAGACCTATGGCTACACCTTC. This codes for CASSVRKTYGYTF.

V and J are TRBV13 and TRBJ1-1; no clear D. CDR3 length equals 12 residues. V gave up 5 bases and J gave up 5 bases, with 9 bases separating them. The germline V gene has CDR1 PRHDT and CDR2 FYEKMQ (reference sequence). This chain's CDR3 is CASSPRWTEAFF. The CDR3 DNA follows: TGTGCCAGCAGCCCTCGGTGGACTGAAGCTTTCTTT.

V is TRBV28 and J is TRBJ2-7; possibly TRBD2 for D (5 bases). Germline values: CDR1 MDHEN, CDR2 SYDVKM. Trimming cost V 5 bases and J 3 bases, with 11 bases left between them. This CDR3 is 13 amino acids long. The CDR3 protein is CASSGSRRYEQYF. The CDR3 DNA reads as TGTGCCAGCAGTGGGAGTCGGCGCTACGAGCAGTACTTC.

This sequence joins TRBV5-1 and TRBJ2-6, with 10 bases lining up with TRBD2. Trimming took 4 bases from V and 15 from J; bases not matched to a gene: 7. Germline V gene sequence: CDR1 SGHRS, CDR2 YFSETQ. The CDR3 extends over 13 amino acids. The CDR3 sequence: CASSPTSGPHLTF. The CDR3 DNA follows: TGCGCCAGCAGCCCGACTAGCGGGCCTCACCTGACTTTC.

The chain uses TRBV4-1 and TRBJ1-5; D is possibly TRBD1 (6 bases). In germline, CDR1 is MGHRA, CDR2 YSYEKL. CDR3 size: 15 residues. Trimming stripped 0 bases from V and 9 bases from J, with 15 bases between. The CDR3 loop reads CASSQERGTLLPQHF. CDR3 DNA: TGCGCCAGCAGCCAAGAGAGAGGGACACTGCTGCCCCAGCATTTT.

This chain connects TRBV24-1 to TRBJ2-1; TRBD2 matches at 9 bases. V lost 4 bases to trimming and J lost 8 bases; unmatched junction nucleotides: 5. This CDR3 contains 14 residues. Germline-derived CDR1 and CDR2 are KGHDR and SFDVKD. This chain's CDR3 is CATSEASGKDEQFF. The CDR3 nucleotides are TGTGCCACCAGTGAGGCTAGCGGGAAGGATGAGCAGTTCTTC.

This clone has more than one count but fewer than ten. This rearrangement joins TRBV27 to TRBJ1-5; 7 nucleotides match TRBD1. The germline CDR1 and CDR2 sequences are MNHEY and SMNVEV (reference sequence). The CDR3 totals 17 residues. With V trimmed by 8 bases and J by 3 bases, 16 bases remained unmatched. CDR3 nucleotide sequence: TGTGCCAGCCGCCCGGCGACAGGGATCCCTTCCAATCAGCCCCAGCATTTT. It yields the protein CASRPATGIPSNQPQHF.

This sequence joins TRBV10-2 and TRBJ2-1, with D possibly matching TRBD2 (5 bases). The CDR3 runs 14 residues. V was trimmed by 6 bases and J by 5 bases, leaving 14 bases between them. Per germline, CDR1 WSHSY and CDR2 SAAADI. The CDR3 bases are TGCGCCAGCAGGACCCCGGGATCACACAATGAGCAGTTCTTC. This translates into CASRTPGSHNEQFF.

CDR3 nucleotides: TGCGCCAGCAGCCAAGGGGGACTAGCGGGAGGGGGTGAGCAGTTCTTC. This translates into CASSQGGLAGGGEQFF. This chain uses TRBV4-1 with TRBJ2-1; 16 positions agree with TRBD2. The length of the CDR3 is 16 residues. Germline loops: CDR1 MGHRA, CDR2 YSYEKL. J lost 9 bases, V lost 1 base, and 3 bases had no gene match.

The rearrangement joins TRBV7-8 to TRBJ2-3; TRBD1 is a possible D gene (6 bases). Trimming left V 1 base short and J 2 bases short, with 13 bases between. This CDR3 is built from 16 residues. Germline CDR1 and CDR2: SGHVS and FQNEAQ. The CDR3 here is CASSLVQGQATDTQYF. CDR3 coding DNA: TGTGCCAGCAGCTTAGTACAGGGCCAAGCCACAGATACGCAGTATTTT.

The chain has TRBV7-2 and TRBJ1-2; a possible D gene is TRBD1 (6 bases). This CDR3 is 15 amino acids long. V was cut by 3 bases and J by 8 bases, with 19 bases left in between. Per the germline V gene, CDR1 is SGHTA and CDR2 is FQGNSA. The CDR3 loop is CASSFTRYRVGGYTF. The CDR3 nucleotides are TGTGCCAGCAGCTTCACTCGCTACAGGGTGGGAGGCTACACCTTC.